This TCR beta chain emerged from a study of CD8 T cells in Susac syndrome. With regard to this clonotype: The antigen is not known.

CDR1 is LGHDT, CDR2 YNNKEL, per germline (reference sequence). Trimming removed 0 bases at V and 0 bases at J, with 18 bases between. This CDR3 contains 20 residues. Study-wide results and limits: Clonal CD8+ expansion in Susac was highest in TEMRA cells and active patients.

RNA, at about 0.45 to 1 ug, was reverse transcribed with random hexamers. MiXCR, run by TCRdb on the immunoSEQ multiplex PCR reads, gives a single entry per CDR3 protein. The sample has 70,000 to 100,000 distinct CDR3 sequences; about 96% are singletons. The specimen sequenced was CD8+ T cells from PBMCs. The TCR originated in a human donor with Susac syndrome. V gene TRBV3-1 combines with J gene TRBJ2-6, with D perhaps TRBD1 (6 bases). CDR3 bases: TGTGCCAGCAGCCAAGATAGAGGGGCAGGGGCCCTCTCTGGGGCCAACGTCCTGACTTTC. Translation: CASSQDRGAGALSGANVLTF. Full variable domain (rest looked up from reference TRBV3-1 and TRBJ2-6): DTAVSQTPKYLVTQMGNDKSIKCEQNLGHDTMYWYKQDSKKFLKIMFSYNNKELIINETVPNRFSPKSPDKAHLNLHINSLELGDSAVYFCASSQDRGAGALSGANVLTFGAGSRLTVL.